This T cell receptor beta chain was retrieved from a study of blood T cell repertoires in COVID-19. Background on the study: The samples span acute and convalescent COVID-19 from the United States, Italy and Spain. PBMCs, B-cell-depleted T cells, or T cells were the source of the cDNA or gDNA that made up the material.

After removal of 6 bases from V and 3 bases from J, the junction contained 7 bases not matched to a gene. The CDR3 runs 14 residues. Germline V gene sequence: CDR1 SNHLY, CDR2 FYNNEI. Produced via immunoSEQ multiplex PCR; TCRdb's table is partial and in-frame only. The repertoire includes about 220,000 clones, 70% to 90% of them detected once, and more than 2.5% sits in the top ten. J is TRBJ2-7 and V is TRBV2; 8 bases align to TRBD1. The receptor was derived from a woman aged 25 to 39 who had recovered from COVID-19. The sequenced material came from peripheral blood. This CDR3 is CASSLPGGLYEQYF. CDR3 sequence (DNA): TGTGCCAGCAGCCTACCAGGGGGCCTCTACGAGCAGTACTTC.